The TCR beta chain under discussion was sequenced for a study of T cells in Graves' hyperthyroidism and ophthalmopathy. Study context: Peripheral blood was collected at initial diagnosis, before any treatment.

Researchers amplified the TCR beta CDR3 regions from RNA transcripts. A set of HTBI primers served as the primers for a first-round RT-PCR of the TCR CDR3. Using its own MiXCR run on the multiplex PCR reads, TCRdb lists one record per CDR3 protein. The sample yields more than 300,000 distinct CDR3 sequences, approximately 15% seen once. Broader study findings: Most thyroid clonotypes expanded above 0.001 appeared in blood too.

This clonotype was counted ten times or more. Its antigen is as yet unknown. CDR3 length: 14 residues. From germline, CDR1 is KGHSH and CDR2 LQKENI. The V and J ends lost 4 bases and 6 bases respectively, with 15 bases between them. The sequence derives from a woman aged 55-70 years with Graves' hyperthyroidism. The rearrangement joins TRBV18 to TRBJ1-1, with D tentatively TRBD1 (6 bases). The sample taken for sequencing was blood. CDR3 amino acids: CASSLQGKTAEAFF. Written as DNA, the CDR3 is TGTGCCAGCTCACTTCAGGGGAAGACGGCTGAAGCTTTCTTT.